This entry lists 10 T cell receptor beta chains sequenced from one sample in a study of cytomegalovirus exposure and HLA in healthy donors. Vbeta (60) and Jbeta (13) primers were used in the PCR. Produced via immunoSEQ multiplex PCR; TCRdb's table is partial and in-frame only. This repertoire shows 150,000 or so clones, around nine tenths found once; its top ten account for approximately 2%. The sample taken for sequencing was PBMCs. These receptors were obtained from a woman under 30 in good health and CMV-seronegative.

This clone was observed a single time. The V and J genes are TRBV6-1 and TRBJ1-4; the match to TRBD1 covers 8 bases. The length of the CDR3 is 17 residues. The V gene's germline CDR1 is MNHNS and CDR2 SASEGT. Trimming took 1 base from V and 10 from J; bases not matched to a gene: 14. The CDR3 coding sequence is TGTGCCAGCAGTGAAGTGGACAGGGTTTTTGCGGGTGGAAAACTGTTTTTT. Its protein is CASSEVDRVFAGGKLFF.

This clone has a handful of counts. The V gene is TRBV4-1, the J gene TRBJ1-3, with 10 bases fitting TRBD1. CDR3 length: 17 residues. V dropped 4 bases and J dropped 3; count of bases not matched to a gene: 9. Germline V gene data show CDR1 as MGHRA and CDR2 as YSYEKL. CDR3 coding DNA: TGCGCCAGCAGCCCTGACCGCGACAGGGGGCTTGGAAACACCATATATTTT. Protein: CASSPDRDRGLGNTIYF.

The chain carries TRBV7-9 and TRBJ2-1, with 7 bases identical to TRBD2. V gave up 5 bases and J gave up 4 bases; unmatched junction bases: 5. Germline-derived CDR1 and CDR2 are SEHNR and FQNEAQ (reference sequence). This CDR3 region has 14 residues. Written as DNA, the CDR3 is TGTGCCAGCAGCCAATTCGGGGGGTACAATGAGCAGTTCTTC. This encodes CASSQFGGYNEQFF.

The V gene is TRBV28, the J gene TRBJ1-5, with D possibly being TRBD1 (5 bases). The CDR3 runs to 14 residues. V lost 8 bases, J lost 7 bases, and 18 bases lay in between. The germline V gene has CDR1 MDHEN and CDR2 SYDVKM. The CDR3 loop reads CASRPGGVGQPQHF. The CDR3 DNA sequence: TGTGCCAGCCGTCCGGGGGGGGTCGGGCAGCCCCAGCATTTT.

V and J are TRBV2 and TRBJ1-2; D is unresolved. With 4 bases removed from V and 4 bases from J, the gap between germline ends came to 19 bases. CDR1 and CDR2 (germline): SNHLY, FYNNEI. The CDR3 extends over 16 amino acids. CDR3 protein: CASSGTASQRGYGYTF. The CDR3 DNA sequence: TGTGCCAGCAGTGGGACGGCCAGCCAGCGGGGCTATGGCTACACCTTC.

The chain combines TRBV6-5 with TRBJ1-2, with 12 bases that match TRBD1. Germline values: CDR1 MNHEY, CDR2 SVGAGI. J lost 4 bases, V lost 6 bases, and 3 bases had no gene match. This CDR3 spans 14 amino acids. The CDR3: CASRLGQGAYGYTF. The CDR3, as DNA: TGTGCCAGCAGGCTGGGACAGGGGGCCTATGGCTACACCTTC.

This rearrangement joins TRBV5-1 to TRBJ2-1; D uncertain. Germline lookup yields CDR1 SGHRS and CDR2 YFSETQ. This CDR3 region has 17 residues. The ends were cut back, 0 bases at V and 0 bases at J, with 13 bases in the middle. This CDR3 is CASSLGPSGGSYNEQFF. The CDR3 nucleotides are TGCGCCAGCAGCTTGGGCCCCTCAGGTGGCTCCTACAATGAGCAGTTCTTC.

Regarding this clone: Other nucleotide sequences from this sample produce the same CDR3. The chain has TRBV28 and TRBJ1-1; maybe TRBD1 (5 bases). The germline CDR1 and CDR2 sequences are MDHEN and SYDVKM. The CDR3 contains 12 residues. Trimming took 3 bases from V and 5 from J, leaving 7 bases between them. The CDR3 bases are TGTGCCAGCAGTTTGCGGGGGACTGAAGCTTTCTTT. Protein sequence: CASSLRGTEAFF.

V gene TRBV5-1 combines with J gene TRBJ2-7; possible D gene TRBD2, 6 bases. The CDR3 spans 16 residues. The germline V gene has CDR1 SGHRS and CDR2 YFSETQ. V gave up 3 bases and J gave up 2 bases, with 18 bases separating them. The CDR3, as DNA: TGCGCCAGCAGCTCAAGGAGGGAACAGTGGCCCTACGAGCAGTACTTC. It translates to CASSSRREQWPYEQYF.

V and J are TRBV6-5 and TRBJ1-1, with a tentative D call TRBD1 (5 bases). The CDR3 contains 16 residues. V gave up 0 bases and J gave up 1 base, with 12 bases separating them. Per germline, CDR1 MNHEY and CDR2 SVGAGI. CDR3 protein: CASSYSAGIGNTEAFF. The CDR3 region has the DNA TGTGCCAGCAGTTACTCGGCAGGGATCGGGAACACTGAAGCTTTCTTT.